This T cell receptor (beta chain) comes out of a study of blood T cell repertoires in COVID-19. The table came from immunoSEQ multiplex PCR; TCRdb's copy has only in-frame clones and leaves some out. Seen here are hundreds of thousands of clones, about nine tenths observed once, and the top ten hold under 1.5%. V trimming: 6 bases; J trimming: 7 bases; junction bases outside the gene matches: 12. Germline assignment: CDR1 KGHSH and CDR2 LQKENI. This CDR3 is 15 amino acids long. The clonotype was recovered from a woman aged 25 to 39 with active or convalescent COVID-19. The source material was peripheral blood. The gene calls are TRBV18 and TRBJ1-5; 7 nucleotides line up with TRBD1. CDR3 sequence (DNA): TGTGCCAGCTCCCTCGCTGAAGGGGGCACCCAGCCCCAGCATTTT. Encoded protein: CASSLAEGGTQPQHF.